This passage covers 9 T cell receptor beta chains from one sample sequenced in a study of T cell repertoires in cytomegalovirus infection. TCRdb re-called the reads with MiXCR, one entry per CDR3 protein. The repertoire holds about 740,000 distinct CDR3 sequences, 35% to 45% seen once, with under 3% in the top ten. The sequenced sample was PBMCs. The receptors shown here come from a human donor in good health (CMV status not recorded). Some clones in this sample may be carry-over from other donors' samples.

This clonotype appeared a few times. The CDR3 DNA reads as TGTGCCAGCAGAGGAACAGAGCCCCAGCATTTT. Its translation is CASRGTEPQHF. The chain recombines TRBV28 with TRBJ1-5; D not certain. Germline CDR1 reads MDHEN; CDR2 reads SYDVKM. V was clipped by 6 bases and J by 8 bases, with 8 bases between them. This CDR3 is built from 11 residues. The full variable domain, completed using reference TRBV28 and TRBJ1-5, is DVKVTQSSRYLVKRTGEKVFLECVQDMDHENMFWYRQDPGLGLRLIYFSYDVKMKEKGDIPEGYSVSREKKERFSLILESASTNQTSMYLCASRGTEPQHFGDGTRLSIL.

The V and J genes are TRBV5-1 and TRBJ1-3, with 7 bases aligning to TRBD1. After removal of 1 base from V and 3 bases from J, the junction contained 7 bases not matched to a gene. The germline CDR1 and CDR2 sequences are SGHRS and YFSETQ. CDR3 length: 16 amino acids. CDR3 amino acids: CASSLTGAADGNTIYF. In DNA form, the CDR3 reads TGCGCCAGCAGCTTGACAGGGGCAGCCGATGGAAACACCATATATTTT.

The V and J genes are TRBV29-1 and TRBJ2-7; 7 bases are shared with TRBD1. The CDR3 is made up of 13 amino acids. V shed 3 bases, J shed 0 bases, and the junction held 2 bases outside the gene matches. Germline-derived CDR1 and CDR2 are SQVTM and ANQGSEA. This CDR3 reads CSVEGDSSYEQYF. As DNA, the CDR3 is TGCAGCGTTGAGGGGGACAGCTCCTACGAGCAGTACTTC.

This clonotype was observed a few times. The rearrangement links TRBV27 to TRBJ2-1, with 7 bases that match TRBD2. Looked up from germline, CDR1 is MNHEY and CDR2 is SMNVEV (reference sequence). This CDR3 contains 14 residues. The J segment lost 8 bases and the V segment lost 8 bases, leaving 12 bases of the junction unmatched. In DNA, the CDR3 is TGTGCCAGCCTTGGACTAGGAGGCTTTGATGAGCAGTTCTTC. Its protein product is CASLGLGGFDEQFF.

This clonotype was counted many times. The V and J genes are TRBV7-8 and TRBJ2-7; D gene ambiguous. The V gene lost 3 bases and the J gene lost 4 bases, with 7 bases spanning the gap. CDR1 and CDR2 (germline): SGHVS, FQNEAQ. This CDR3 is 12 amino acids long. The CDR3 spells CASSFDKYEQYF. CDR3 in DNA: TGTGCCAGCAGCTTCGATAAGTACGAGCAGTACTTC.

On this clonotype: A read error may account for a junction end that differs from germline. The V gene is TRBV11-3, the J gene TRBJ2-3; D is perhaps TRBD1 (5 bases). The CDR3 runs to 13 residues. Germline CDR1 reads SGHNT; CDR2 reads YENEEA. CDR3 nucleotides: TGTGCCAGCCTCTTACACGAGACAGAGACGCAGTATTTT. Its translation: CASLLHETETQYF.

The CDR3 protein is CASSQETRLKDGYTF. CDR3 in DNA: TGCGCCAGCAGCCAAGAGACCCGGTTGAAGGATGGCTACACCTTC. The chain recombines TRBV4-1 with TRBJ1-2; unclear D gene. Deletions cut 0 bases from V and 6 bases from J, with 14 bases between. This CDR3 region has 15 residues. Germline loops: CDR1 MGHRA, CDR2 YSYEKL.

Only a few counts were recorded for this clonotype. The V and J genes are TRBV7-8 and TRBJ1-2; 8 bases line up with TRBD1. There are 13 residues in the CDR3. V shed 5 bases and J 9 bases; nucleotides not matched to a gene: 8. Germline CDR1 SGHVS, CDR2 FQNEAQ. CDR3 in amino acids: CASSPWTGRSYTF. CDR3 in DNA: TGTGCCAGCAGCCCATGGACAGGGAGAAGCTACACCTTC.

A few counts support this clonotype. The genes are TRBV29-1 and TRBJ2-7, with TRBD2 matching over 11 bases. CDR3 length equals 13 residues. Trimming removed 5 bases from V and 6 bases from J; junction bases left unmatched: 6. CDR1 is SQVTM and CDR2 is ANQGSEA in the germline V gene. CDR3 amino acids: CSVLQTSGTEQYF. The CDR3 bases are TGCAGCGTTCTACAGACTAGCGGGACCGAGCAGTACTTC.